This T cell receptor beta chain was observed in a study of blood T cell repertoires in COVID-19. Germline CDR1 and CDR2: SGHAT and FQNNGV. Between the trimmed V and J ends, which lost 5 bases and 0 bases, there was a span of 8 bases. The length of the CDR3 is 13 residues. The method was immunoSEQ multiplex PCR; TCRdb's version includes in-frame clones alone and lacks a portion of them. The sample records around 200,000 clones, around 83% being singletons. This chain links TRBV11-2 with TRBJ2-7; D unresolved. The sequence was collected from a woman over 75 with acute or convalescent COVID-19. Sequencing was performed on peripheral blood. This chain's CDR3 is CASSLQTSYEQYF. The DNA for the CDR3 is TGTGCCAGCAGCCTACAGACCTCCTACGAGCAGTACTTC. The full variable domain, in which reference TRBV11-2 and TRBJ2-7 provide the parts outside the CDR3, is EAGVAQSPRYKIIEKRQSVAFWCNPISGHATLYWYQQILGQGPKLLIQFQNNGVVDDSQLPKDRFSAERLKGVDSTLKIQPAKLEDSAVYLCASSLQTSYEQYFGPGTRLTVT.